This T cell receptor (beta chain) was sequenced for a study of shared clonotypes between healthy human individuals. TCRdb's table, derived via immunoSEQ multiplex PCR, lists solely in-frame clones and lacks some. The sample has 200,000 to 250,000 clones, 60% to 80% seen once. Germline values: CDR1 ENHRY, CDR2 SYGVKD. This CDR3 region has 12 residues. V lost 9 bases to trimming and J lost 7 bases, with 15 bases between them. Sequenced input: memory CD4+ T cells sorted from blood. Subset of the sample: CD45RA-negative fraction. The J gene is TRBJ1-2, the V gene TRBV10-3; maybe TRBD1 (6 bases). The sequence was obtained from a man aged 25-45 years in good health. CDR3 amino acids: CAITQGDGGYTF. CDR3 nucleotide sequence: TGTGCCATAACACAGGGAGACGGTGGCTACACCTTC.